This T cell receptor beta chain was captured by sequencing in a study of beta chain features in type 1 diabetes. A remark on this clone: Its antigen remains unknown.

Isolated RNA was reverse transcribed in full, so expressed TCRB transcripts were sequenced. Using immunoSEQ multiplex PCR, the repertoire was profiled, and TCRdb retains in-frame clones only, with some absent. The sample records about 220,000 clones, 11% being singletons. Germline assignment: CDR1 SQVTM and CDR2 ANQGSEA. The CDR3 length is 13 residues. With 7 bases clipped from V and 9 bases from J, the junction kept 11 bases outside the gene matches. Study-wide findings and caveats: Since sequencing was performed on cDNA, cells with high TCR expression could be over-represented. Researchers reported that naive, central memory and Treg TCRB repertoires appeared more similar in patients than in healthy donors.

The chain couples TRBV29-1 to TRBJ2-4, with 8 bases matching TRBD1. The receptor was derived from a man aged 18 to 35 in good health. Sequenced sample: central memory CD4+ T cells from blood. The CDR3 loop reads CSGERQGRGIQYF. The CDR3 coding sequence is TGCAGCGGCGAGAGACAGGGGAGAGGCATTCAGTACTTC. Together with reference TRBV29-1 and TRBJ2-4, the CDR3 gives the full variable domain: SAVISQKPSRDICQRGTSLTIQCQVDSQVTMMFWYRQQPGQSLTLIATANQGSEATYESGFVIDKFPISRPNLTFSTLTVSNMSPEDSSIYLCSGERQGRGIQYFGAGTRLSVL.